This T cell receptor (beta chain) was recorded in a study of identical twins. Overall study results and limits: The conclusions drew on cross-sectional statistical analysis instead of tracking the same donors. For out-of-frame alpha sequences shared by twins, low generation probability was in excess.

A universal primer site came from template switching; cDNA carried unique molecular identifiers. From the 5' RACE reads, TCRdb called clonotypes with MiXCR, one entry per CDR3 protein. The sample has some 1,700,000 distinct CDR3 sequences; 25% to 35% are singletons. Every sampled donor was Caucasian and healthy. This clonotype was observed a handful of times. The antigen is undetermined. The receptor was isolated from a newborn girl in good health. The sequenced sample was cord blood.

The DNA for the CDR3 is TGTGCTAGTGGTTTGGTACTCCCACGACAGCCCGTCTATGGCTACACCTTC. Residues: CASGLVLPRQPVYGYTF. The chain couples TRBV12-5 to TRBJ1-2; possible D gene TRBD1, 5 bases. The CDR3 sequence is 17 residues long. The ends were cut back, 0 bases at V and 4 bases at J, with 18 bases in the middle. Germline V CDR1 and CDR2: LGHNT, FRNRAP.